The clone carrying this TCR beta chain qualifies as large. Sequencing was performed with immunoSEQ multiplex PCR; in TCRdb, only in-frame clones are kept and a portion is missing. The repertoire consists of tens of thousands of clones, with about 86% occurring once and the leading ten covering roughly 24%. The record originates from a study of PD-L1 blockade in urothelial cancer. In the study overall: At 3 weeks after treatment start (second dose) and again at 6 weeks, blood was analyzed. Peripheral blood specimens exhibited a median yield of approximately 140,000 T cells.

Time point defined: peripheral blood 6 weeks after treatment start. Each patient gave between 1 and 8 samples of peripheral blood mononuclear cells, which were collected pretreatment and during treatment. In germline, CDR1 is KGHSH, CDR2 LQKENI. Deletions cut 3 bases from V and 8 bases from J, with 16 bases between. This CDR3 has 14 amino acids. The V call is TRBV18, the J call TRBJ1-2; D possibly corresponds to TRBD1 (5 bases). The TCR originated in a man aged 55 to 70 with urothelial cancer. The sample in question was PBMCs, obtained around atezolizumab (anti-PD-L1) treatment. In nucleotides, the CDR3 is TGTGCCAGCTCACCGACAGACGGATCACCCGGCTACACCTTC. Protein sequence: CASSPTDGSPGYTF.